Below, 24 T cell receptor beta chains from the same sample are listed, as sequenced in a study of blood T cell repertoires in COVID-19. The assay was immunoSEQ multiplex PCR, and TCRdb's table has in-frame clones only and misses some. Among roughly 220,000 clones, just over 85% were seen once, and the ten largest hold approximately 15%. Material: PBMCs or T cells enriched from blood (not recorded which). These receptors came from a woman in her forties or fifties with acute COVID-19.

The chain uses TRBV27 and TRBJ2-7; tentatively, D is TRBD2 (5 bases). CDR1 is MNHEY and CDR2 is SMNVEV in the germline V gene (reference sequence). Trimming removed 3 bases at V and 4 bases at J, with 19 bases between. The CDR3 totals 16 residues. CDR3 amino acids: CASSFKAPDTGYEQYF. CDR3 sequence (DNA): TGTGCCAGCAGTTTTAAGGCCCCCGACACGGGATACGAGCAGTACTTC.

V and J are TRBV19 and TRBJ2-7; 9 nucleotides match TRBD1. Germline loops: CDR1 LNHDA, CDR2 SQIVND (reference sequence). V lost 5 bases to trimming and J lost 7 bases; unmatched junction nucleotides: 9. This CDR3 region has 14 residues. The chain's CDR3 is CASSPGTGPREQYF. The CDR3 DNA follows: TGTGCCAGTAGTCCTGGGACAGGGCCTCGAGAGCAGTACTTC.

The CDR3, as DNA: TGTGCCAGCCGGCTAGACGGGTCAATCGGGGAGCTGTTTTTT. It is translated as CASRLDGSIGELFF. V gene TRBV5-4 combines with J gene TRBJ2-2; no firm D call. V was trimmed by 7 bases and J by 7 bases, leaving 17 bases between them. The CDR3 has 14 amino acids. CDR1 is SGHNT, CDR2 YYREEE, per germline (reference sequence).

This chain uses TRBV5-6 with TRBJ2-3; a weak D match, TRBD2 (6 bases). Germline lookup yields CDR1 SGHDT and CDR2 YYEEEE. Trimming removed 6 bases from V and 3 bases from J, with 14 bases in between. This CDR3 has 14 amino acids. The CDR3 DNA reads TGTGCCAGCACCCGGGGGTGGGGGACAGATACGCAGTATTTT. This codes for CASTRGWGTDTQYF.

The rearrangement joins TRBV5-1 to TRBJ2-1, with TRBD2 identical over 9 bases. V lost 0 bases and J lost 9; bases outside the gene matches: 7. CDR3 length: 15 amino acids. Germline CDR1 is SGHRS and CDR2 is YFSETQ. CDR3 nucleotide sequence: TGCGCCAGCAGCTTGGGATTAGCGGGAGTTGGTGAGCAGTTCTTC. Amino acids: CASSLGLAGVGEQFF.

V usage is TRBV2 and J usage is TRBJ1-1; TRBD1 matches at 9 bases. The CDR3 totals 15 residues. V lost 6 bases, J lost 7 bases, and 12 bases stayed unmatched. In germline, CDR1 is SNHLY, CDR2 FYNNEI. The CDR3 here is CASRQPGQGAHEAFF. As DNA, the CDR3 is TGTGCCAGCAGGCAACCGGGACAGGGAGCTCATGAAGCTTTCTTT.

In this sample, this clone turned up once. The chain carries TRBV2 and TRBJ2-1, with TRBD2 matching over 9 bases. V lost 6 bases and J lost 6; bases outside the gene matches: 6. Per germline, CDR1 SNHLY and CDR2 FYNNEI. This CDR3 comprises 14 residues. CDR3 region: CASRLGLAGNEQFF. The CDR3 bases are TGTGCCAGCAGGTTGGGACTAGCAGGCAATGAGCAGTTCTTC.

The chain is built from TRBV24-1 and TRBJ1-6; 8 nucleotides line up with TRBD1. Trimming took 9 bases from V and 12 from J; bases not matched to a gene: 9. The germline V gene encodes CDR1 KGHDR and CDR2 SFDVKD. The CDR3 is 13 residues long. Here the CDR3 DNA reads TGTGCCACCCAGGACAGGGCGAGTGGACCCCTCCACTTT. Its translation: CATQDRASGPLHF.

The V call is TRBV9, the J call TRBJ1-2; 9 bases align to TRBD1. J lost 2 bases, V lost 4 bases, and 9 bases had no gene match. Germline loops: CDR1 SGDLS, CDR2 YYNGEE. The CDR3 sequence is 16 residues long. The CDR3 loop is CASSPNPGTGNYGYTF. CDR3 DNA sequence: TGTGCCAGCAGCCCCAACCCGGGGACAGGGAACTATGGCTACACCTTC.

V is TRBV29-1 and J is TRBJ2-1; 7 nucleotides agree with TRBD1. V was pared by 0 bases and J by 3 bases, with 8 bases of the junction left unmatched. The CDR3 extends over 16 amino acids. CDR1 and CDR2 (germline): SQVTM, ANQGSEA. The CDR3 loop is CSVEDQVTGSYNEQFF. In DNA form, the CDR3 reads TGCAGCGTTGAAGATCAGGTGACAGGGAGCTACAATGAGCAGTTCTTC.

The chain uses TRBV19 and TRBJ2-3, with a weak D call TRBD1 (5 bases). V gave up 6 bases and J gave up 0 bases, with 10 bases separating them. The CDR3 covers 14 residues. Germline CDR1 LNHDA, CDR2 SQIVND (reference sequence). The CDR3 loop reads CASRPGLSTDTQYF. The CDR3 nucleotides are TGTGCCAGTAGACCAGGGCTTAGCACAGATACGCAGTATTTT.

This chain uses TRBV5-1 with TRBJ2-7; tentatively, D is TRBD1 (6 bases). CDR3 length: 14 residues. From germline, CDR1 is SGHRS and CDR2 YFSETQ. V lost 0 bases and J 6 bases, leaving 13 bases between the germline ends. CDR3 region: CASSLEFRGGEQYF. DNA for the CDR3: TGCGCCAGCAGCTTGGAATTTCGAGGGGGCGAGCAGTACTTC.

V and J are TRBV5-1 and TRBJ2-2; D unresolved. CDR3 length equals 14 residues. Between the trimmed V and J ends, which lost 0 bases and 4 bases, there was a span of 7 bases. Germline CDR1 and CDR2: SGHRS and YFSETQ. The CDR3 region is CASSLELTTGELFF. CDR3 nucleotide sequence: TGCGCCAGCAGCTTGGAACTAACCACCGGGGAGCTGTTTTTT.

The V call is TRBV28, the J call TRBJ1-5, with D perhaps TRBD1 (6 bases). The CDR3 is 14 amino acids. Germline V gene lookup returns CDR1 MDHEN and CDR2 SYDVKM. Trimming took off 6 bases at V and 5 bases at J, with 14 bases between the two ends. CDR3 in amino acids: CASRIGQTYQPQHF. DNA of the CDR3: TGTGCCAGCAGGATAGGACAGACATATCAGCCCCAGCATTTT.

The rearrangement uses TRBV6-5 and TRBJ2-5; 12 bases line up with TRBD2. Germline loops: CDR1 MNHEY, CDR2 SVGAGI. The CDR3 length is 15 residues. V shed 5 bases, J shed 4 bases, and the junction held 5 bases outside the gene matches. As DNA, the CDR3 is TGTGCCAGCAGTACCCTAGCGGGAGGGCGAGAGACCCAGTACTTC. Its protein is CASSTLAGGRETQYF.

This sequence joins TRBV9 and TRBJ2-1; 10 bases map to TRBD1. The germline CDR1 and CDR2 sequences are SGDLS and YYNGEE. The CDR3 has 13 residues. After removal of 5 bases from V and 8 bases from J, the junction contained 4 bases not matched to a gene. This CDR3 reads CASRGQGRDEQFF. CDR3 DNA: TGTGCCAGCAGGGGACAGGGGCGTGATGAGCAGTTCTTC.

The chain is built from TRBV29-1 and TRBJ1-5, with 10 bases identical to TRBD1. The junction had 8 bases not matched to a gene; V was cut back by 6 bases and J by 6 bases. Germline loops: CDR1 SQVTM, CDR2 ANQGSEA. This CDR3 region has 14 residues. CDR3 protein: CSVADRGISQPQHF. In DNA form, the CDR3 reads TGCAGCGTAGCGGACAGGGGGATCAGTCAGCCCCAGCATTTT.

This clone occurred once. CDR3 sequence reads: CASSIPTGADTQYF. DNA of the CDR3: TGTGCCAGTAGTATCCCTACAGGGGCAGATACGCAGTATTTT. V is TRBV19 and J is TRBJ2-3, with TRBD1 matching 7 bases. The CDR3 loop spans 14 amino acids. V lost 3 bases and J lost 4; bases outside the gene matches: 4. Germline V lookup: CDR1 LNHDA, CDR2 SQIVND (reference sequence).

This chain links TRBV27 with TRBJ1-3; the D is unclear. Trimming stripped 6 bases from V and 2 bases from J, with 8 bases between. Germline assignment: CDR1 MNHEY and CDR2 SMNVEV (reference sequence). The CDR3 spans 13 residues. CDR3 bases: TGTGCCAGCAGAAGAGATACTGGAAACACCATATATTTT. Its translation is CASRRDTGNTIYF.

The chain joins TRBV28 to TRBJ2-7; 12 nucleotides line up with TRBD1. The CDR3 is 15 residues long. Germline CDR1 is MDHEN and CDR2 is SYDVKM. V gave up 5 bases and J gave up 6 bases; unmatched junction bases: 8. CDR3 DNA: TGTGCCAGCAGTACCCCCGGGACAGGGGGCCGCGAGCAGTACTTC. As protein: CASSTPGTGGREQYF.

V is TRBV29-1 and J is TRBJ1-1; 10 bases map to TRBD1. CDR3 length: 14 residues. Per the germline V gene, CDR1 is SQVTM and CDR2 is ANQGSEA. The V segment lost 1 base and the J segment 5 bases; nucleotides outside the gene matches: 4. CDR3 protein: CSVEADRGRTEAFF. The CDR3 nucleotides are TGCAGCGTTGAAGCCGACAGGGGGCGTACTGAAGCTTTCTTT.

The V and J genes are TRBV28 and TRBJ2-7; 9 bases fit TRBD1. J was trimmed by 2 bases and V by 2 bases; bases with no gene match: 10. Germline CDR1 reads MDHEN; CDR2 reads SYDVKM. The CDR3 is made up of 17 amino acids. DNA for the CDR3: TGTGCCAGCAGTTTACTGGACAGGGGTCGGGGGGCCTACGAGCAGTACTTC. It is translated as CASSLLDRGRGAYEQYF.

This chain joins TRBV27 and TRBJ2-5, with unresolved D. There are 15 residues in the CDR3. CDR1 is MNHEY, CDR2 SMNVEV, per germline (reference sequence). Trimming removed 3 bases at V and 0 bases at J, with 11 bases between. The CDR3 bases are TGTGCCAGCAGTTTTTATGGCCAACACCAAGAGACCCAGTACTTC. This encodes CASSFYGQHQETQYF.

This chain joins TRBV18 and TRBJ2-7, with 9 bases lining up with TRBD2. The trim removed 2 bases at V and 5 bases at J, leaving 4 bases unmatched. This CDR3 is 14 amino acids long. Germline V gives CDR1 KGHSH, CDR2 LQKENI. CDR3 loop: CASSPGLAGNEQYF. CDR3 bases: TGTGCCAGCTCACCAGGGCTAGCGGGAAACGAGCAGTACTTC.